This entry describes one TCR beta chain. The data are from a study of cytomegalovirus exposure and HLA in healthy donors. The PCR had 60 Vbeta and 13 Jbeta primers. Here immunoSEQ multiplex PCR was the method, and the copy in TCRdb shows in-frame clones only, minus some. The repertoire holds 120,000 to 150,000 clones, with roughly 80% as singletons. This CDR3 region has 16 residues. V was cut by 3 bases and J by 5 bases, with 19 bases left in between. Germline CDR1 reads KGHSH; CDR2 reads LQKENI. V is TRBV18 and J is TRBJ1-2, with a possible D match to TRBD1 (6 bases). The material sequenced was PBMCs. The clonotype comes from a man aged 40-55 years in good health and CMV-seropositive. CDR3 protein: CASSPFLGTSEYGYTF. In DNA form, the CDR3 reads TGTGCCAGCTCACCTTTCCTCGGGACAAGCGAGTATGGCTACACCTTC.